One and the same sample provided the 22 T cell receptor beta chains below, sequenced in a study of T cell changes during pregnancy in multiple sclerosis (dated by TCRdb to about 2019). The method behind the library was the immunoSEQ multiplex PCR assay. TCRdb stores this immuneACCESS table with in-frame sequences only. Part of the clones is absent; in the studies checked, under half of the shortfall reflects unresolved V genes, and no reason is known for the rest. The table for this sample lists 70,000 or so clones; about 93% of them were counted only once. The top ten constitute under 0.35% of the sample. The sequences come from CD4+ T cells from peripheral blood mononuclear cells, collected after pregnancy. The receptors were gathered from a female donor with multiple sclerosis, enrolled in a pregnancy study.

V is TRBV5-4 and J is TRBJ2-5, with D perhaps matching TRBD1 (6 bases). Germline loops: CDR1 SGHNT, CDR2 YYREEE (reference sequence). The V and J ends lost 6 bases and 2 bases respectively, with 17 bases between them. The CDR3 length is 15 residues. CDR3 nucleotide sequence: TGTGCCAGCAACCCTGGTGGGACACGACAAGAGACCCAGTACTTC. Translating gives CASNPGGTRQETQYF.

Here the CDR3 reads CASSISVSSNEQFF. The CDR3 DNA follows: TGTGCCAGTAGTATCTCCGTCTCCAGCAATGAGCAGTTCTTC. The chain combines TRBV19 with TRBJ2-1; D not resolved. In germline, CDR1 is LNHDA, CDR2 SQIVND (reference sequence). V shed 3 bases and J shed 6 bases, with 12 bases lying between them. The CDR3 has 14 residues.

The DNA for the CDR3 is TGTGCCAGCAGCTTAGCTCGGACAGGTCAGGTAACCTACGAGCAGTACTTC. Translated: CASSLARTGQVTYEQYF. The chain has TRBV7-8 and TRBJ2-7; 7 bases align to TRBD1. The germline V gene encodes CDR1 SGHVS and CDR2 FQNEAQ. The CDR3 loop spans 17 amino acids. The ends lost 0 bases at V and 2 bases at J; junction bases unmatched: 10.

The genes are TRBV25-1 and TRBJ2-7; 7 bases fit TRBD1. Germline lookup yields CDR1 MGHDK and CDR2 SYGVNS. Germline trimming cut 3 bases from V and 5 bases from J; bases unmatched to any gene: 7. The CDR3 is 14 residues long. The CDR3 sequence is CASSEWTGRHEQYF. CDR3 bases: TGTGCCAGCAGTGAGTGGACAGGCCGCCACGAGCAGTACTTC.

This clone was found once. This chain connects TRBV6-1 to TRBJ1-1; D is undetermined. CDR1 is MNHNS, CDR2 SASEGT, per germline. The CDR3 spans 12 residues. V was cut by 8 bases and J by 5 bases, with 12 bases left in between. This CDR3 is CASGRGITEAFF. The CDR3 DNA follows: TGTGCCAGCGGGAGAGGTATAACTGAAGCTTTCTTT.

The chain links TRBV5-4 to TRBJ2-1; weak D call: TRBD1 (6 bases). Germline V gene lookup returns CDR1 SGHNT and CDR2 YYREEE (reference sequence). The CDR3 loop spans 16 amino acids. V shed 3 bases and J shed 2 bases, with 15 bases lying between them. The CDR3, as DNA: TGTGCCAGCAGCTCGCCGGGACAAGTCGCCTACAATGAGCAGTTCTTC. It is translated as CASSSPGQVAYNEQFF. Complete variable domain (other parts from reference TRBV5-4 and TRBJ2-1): ETGVTQSPTHLIKTRGQQVTLRCSSQSGHNTVSWYQQALGQGPQFIFQYYREEENGRGNFPPRFSGLQFPNYSSELNVNALELDDSALYLCASSSPGQVAYNEQFFGPGTRLTVL.

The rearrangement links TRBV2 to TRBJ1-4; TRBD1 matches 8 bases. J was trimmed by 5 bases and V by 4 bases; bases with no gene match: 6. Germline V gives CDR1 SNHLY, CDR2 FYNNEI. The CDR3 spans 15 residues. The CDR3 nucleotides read TGTGCCAGCAGTGGGAGAAGACAGGGGAATGAAAAACTGTTTTTT. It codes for CASSGRRQGNEKLFF. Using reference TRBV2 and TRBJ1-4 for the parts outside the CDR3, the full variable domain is EPEVTQTPSHQVTQMGQEVILRCVPISNHLYFYWYRQILGQKVEFLVSFYNNEISEKSEIFDDQFSVERPDGSNFTLKIRSTKLEDSAMYFCASSGRRQGNEKLFFGSGTQLSVL.

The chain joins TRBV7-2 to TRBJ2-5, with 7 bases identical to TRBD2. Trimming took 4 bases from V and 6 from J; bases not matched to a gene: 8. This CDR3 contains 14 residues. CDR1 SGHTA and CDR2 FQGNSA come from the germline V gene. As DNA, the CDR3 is TGTGCCAGCAGCTCTAGCGGAGGGGATCAGACCCAGTACTTC. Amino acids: CASSSSGGDQTQYF.

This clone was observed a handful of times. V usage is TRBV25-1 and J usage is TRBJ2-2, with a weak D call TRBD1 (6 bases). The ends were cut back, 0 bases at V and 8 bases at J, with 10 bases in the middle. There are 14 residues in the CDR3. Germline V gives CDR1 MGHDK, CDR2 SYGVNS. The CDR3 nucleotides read TGTGCCAGCAGTGAATATGGGACAAGTGGGGAGCTGTTTTTT. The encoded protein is CASSEYGTSGELFF.

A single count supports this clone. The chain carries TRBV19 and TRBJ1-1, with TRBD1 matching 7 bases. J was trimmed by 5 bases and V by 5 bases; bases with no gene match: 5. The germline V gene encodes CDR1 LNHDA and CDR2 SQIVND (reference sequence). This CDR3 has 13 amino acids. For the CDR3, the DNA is TGTGCCAGTAGTGAGCAGGGGGAGACTGAAGCTTTCTTT. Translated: CASSEQGETEAFF.

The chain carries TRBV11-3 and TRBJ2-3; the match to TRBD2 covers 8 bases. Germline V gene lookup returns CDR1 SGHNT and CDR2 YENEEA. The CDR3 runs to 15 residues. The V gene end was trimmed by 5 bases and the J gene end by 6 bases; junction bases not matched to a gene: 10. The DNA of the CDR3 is TGTGCCAGCAGCGCCCCGGGACTAGGATCGGATACGCAGTATTTT. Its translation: CASSAPGLGSDTQYF.

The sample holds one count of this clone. The CDR3 here is CASSTGTGQNQPQHF. In DNA form, the CDR3 reads TGTGCCAGCAGCACCGGGACAGGGCAGAATCAGCCCCAGCATTTT. The chain recombines TRBV5-8 with TRBJ1-5; TRBD1 matches 9 bases. V gave up 4 bases and J gave up 4 bases; unmatched junction bases: 6. Germline V gene lookup returns CDR1 SGHTS and CDR2 YDEGEE. The CDR3 spans 15 residues.

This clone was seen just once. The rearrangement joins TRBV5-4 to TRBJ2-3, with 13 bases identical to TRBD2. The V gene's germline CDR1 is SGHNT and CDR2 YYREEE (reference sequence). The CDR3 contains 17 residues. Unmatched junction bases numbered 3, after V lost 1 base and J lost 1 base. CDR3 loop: CASSLFGTSGGTDTQYF. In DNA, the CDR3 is TGTGCCAGCAGCTTGTTTGGGACTAGCGGGGGCACAGATACGCAGTATTTT. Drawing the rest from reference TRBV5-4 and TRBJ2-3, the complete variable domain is ETGVTQSPTHLIKTRGQQVTLRCSSQSGHNTVSWYQQALGQGPQFIFQYYREEENGRGNFPPRFSGLQFPNYSSELNVNALELDDSALYLCASSLFGTSGGTDTQYFGPGTRLTVL.

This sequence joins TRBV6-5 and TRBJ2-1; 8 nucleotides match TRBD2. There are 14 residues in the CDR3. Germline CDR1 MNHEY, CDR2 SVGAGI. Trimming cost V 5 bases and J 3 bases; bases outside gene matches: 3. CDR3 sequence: CASSRTSGYNEQFF. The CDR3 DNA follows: TGTGCCAGCAGTCGAACTAGCGGCTACAATGAGCAGTTCTTC.

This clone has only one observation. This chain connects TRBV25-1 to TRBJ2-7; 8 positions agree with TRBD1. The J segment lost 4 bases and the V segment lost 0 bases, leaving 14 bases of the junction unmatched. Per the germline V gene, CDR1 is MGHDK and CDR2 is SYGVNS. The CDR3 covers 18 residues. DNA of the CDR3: TGTGCCAGCAGTGAATATGTTTCATTGGGCAGGGGGCGATACGAGCAGTACTTC. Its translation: CASSEYVSLGRGRYEQYF.

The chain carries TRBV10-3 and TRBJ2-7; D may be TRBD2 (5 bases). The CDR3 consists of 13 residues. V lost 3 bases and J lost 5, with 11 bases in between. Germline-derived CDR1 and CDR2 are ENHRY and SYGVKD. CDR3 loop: CAISEEGVHEQYF. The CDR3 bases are TGTGCCATCAGTGAAGAGGGCGTCCACGAGCAGTACTTC.

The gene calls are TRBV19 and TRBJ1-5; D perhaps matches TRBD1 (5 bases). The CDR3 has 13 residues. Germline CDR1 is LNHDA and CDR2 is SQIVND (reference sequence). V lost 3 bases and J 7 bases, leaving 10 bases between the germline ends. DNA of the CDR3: TGTGCCAGTAGTATCAGGGTGGACCAGCCCCAGCATTTT. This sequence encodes CASSIRVDQPQHF.

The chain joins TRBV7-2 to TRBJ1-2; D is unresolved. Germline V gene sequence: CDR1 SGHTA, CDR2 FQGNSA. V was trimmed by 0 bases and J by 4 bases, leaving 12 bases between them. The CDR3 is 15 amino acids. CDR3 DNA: TGTGCCAGCAGCTTAGCGTCGGGGAACTTCTATGGCTACACCTTC. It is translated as CASSLASGNFYGYTF.

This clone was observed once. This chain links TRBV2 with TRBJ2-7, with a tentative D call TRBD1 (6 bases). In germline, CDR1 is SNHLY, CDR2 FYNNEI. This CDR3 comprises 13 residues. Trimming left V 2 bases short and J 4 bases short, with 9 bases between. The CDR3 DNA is TGTGCCAGCAGTGAAAGACAGGCTTACGAGCAGTACTTC. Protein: CASSERQAYEQYF. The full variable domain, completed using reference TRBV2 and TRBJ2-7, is EPEVTQTPSHQVTQMGQEVILRCVPISNHLYFYWYRQILGQKVEFLVSFYNNEISEKSEIFDDQFSVERPDGSNFTLKIRSTKLEDSAMYFCASSERQAYEQYFGPGTRLTVT.

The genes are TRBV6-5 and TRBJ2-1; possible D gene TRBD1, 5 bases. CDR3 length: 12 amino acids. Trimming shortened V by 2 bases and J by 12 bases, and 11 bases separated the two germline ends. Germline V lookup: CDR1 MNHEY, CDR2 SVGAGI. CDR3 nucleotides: TGTGCCAGCAGTTACCAGGGTCACGGGCAGTTCTTC. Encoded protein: CASSYQGHGQFF.

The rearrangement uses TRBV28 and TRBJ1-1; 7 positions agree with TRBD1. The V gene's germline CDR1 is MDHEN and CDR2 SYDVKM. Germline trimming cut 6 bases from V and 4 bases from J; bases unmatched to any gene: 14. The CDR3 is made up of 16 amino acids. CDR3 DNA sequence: TGTGCCAGCAGATCTTCAGAGGGGGCGCGAGTCACTGAAGCTTTCTTT. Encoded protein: CASRSSEGARVTEAFF.

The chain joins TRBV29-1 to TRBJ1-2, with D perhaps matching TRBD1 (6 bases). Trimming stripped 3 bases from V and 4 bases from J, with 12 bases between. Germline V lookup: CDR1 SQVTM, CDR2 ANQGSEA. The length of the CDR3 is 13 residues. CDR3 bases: TGCAGCGTTGAGAGGACAGTGGGCTATGGCTACACCTTC. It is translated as CSVERTVGYGYTF.